Listed here are 18 T cell receptor beta chains from one sample, sequenced in a study of control samples from healthy donors and cancer patients. This table comes from immunoSEQ multiplex PCR, and its TCRdb copy is limited to in-frame clones, with some not included. Of fewer than 500,000 clones in the sample, more than 80% are singletons; the top ten hold around 6.4%. Sequences were obtained from PBMCs. The receptors stem from a man in his forties with head and neck cancer.

V and J are TRBV7-9 and TRBJ1-4; D is uncertain. Trimming took off 5 bases at V and 8 bases at J, with 12 bases between the two ends. CDR3 length: 13 amino acids. Germline-derived CDR1 and CDR2 are SEHNR and FQNEAQ (reference sequence). CDR3: CASSNRWGEKLFF. In DNA, the CDR3 is TGTGCCAGCAGCAACCGATGGGGAGAAAAACTGTTTTTT.

This CDR3 is CASSYPMGLGETQYF. In DNA form, the CDR3 reads TGTGCCAGCAGTTACCCCATGGGGCTGGGAGAGACCCAGTACTTC. The chain combines TRBV6-5 with TRBJ2-5, with D possibly TRBD1 on 5 matching bases. The germline V gene has CDR1 MNHEY and CDR2 SVGAGI. CDR3 length: 15 amino acids. V lost 2 bases, J lost 4 bases, and 14 bases lay in between.

V gene TRBV4-2 combines with J gene TRBJ1-1; tentatively, D is TRBD1 (5 bases). Germline assignment: CDR1 LGHNA and CDR2 YNFKEQ. V was cut by 0 bases and J by 5 bases, with 19 bases left in between. CDR3 length: 17 amino acids. The CDR3 is CASSQDRGKTKRTEAFF. In DNA, the CDR3 is TGTGCCAGCAGCCAAGATAGGGGCAAAACAAAGAGGACTGAAGCTTTCTTT.

Only one count was recorded for this clone. This chain links TRBV12-3 or TRBV12-4 with TRBJ1-2; 7 bases map to TRBD1. The CDR3 sequence is 13 residues long. V dropped 2 bases and J dropped 8; count of bases not matched to a gene: 5. CDR3 in DNA: TGTGCCAGCAGTTTAAGCGAGGGGGCGGGCTACACCTTC. It encodes CASSLSEGAGYTF.

This chain links TRBV3-1 (or the pseudogene TRBV3-2) with TRBJ1-6, with unresolved D. The CDR3 runs 15 residues. Germline CDR1 LGHDT, CDR2 YNNKEL (reference sequence). The V end lost 3 bases, the J end lost 7 bases, and 13 bases lay between the germline ends. Written as DNA, the CDR3 is TGTGCCAGCAGCCAGGATGAAGGGAAAAATTCACCCCTCCACTTT. Its protein product is CASSQDEGKNSPLHF.

J is TRBJ2-3 and V is TRBV10-3; D not resolved. The V and J ends lost 3 bases and 7 bases respectively, with 17 bases between them. This CDR3 is 15 amino acids long. Looked up from germline, CDR1 is ENHRY and CDR2 is SYGVKD. The CDR3 DNA is TGTGCCATCAGTGACTACAGACAACGTTCAAATACGCAGTATTTT. Translated: CAISDYRQRSNTQYF.

The V call is TRBV2, the J call TRBJ2-7, with D perhaps TRBD1 or TRBD2 (5 bases each). The length of the CDR3 is 14 residues. Trimming took 4 bases from V and 5 from J, leaving 15 bases between them. Germline loops: CDR1 SNHLY, CDR2 FYNNEI. Here the CDR3 DNA reads TGTGCCAGCAGTGGAGGGCAGGGTCCCAACGAGCAGTACTTC. Encoded protein: CASSGGQGPNEQYF.

Details on this clone: At the DNA level, this CDR3 is encoded by other sequences in the same sample as well. J is TRBJ2-5 and V is TRBV18; D remains ambiguous. Germline assignment: CDR1 KGHSH and CDR2 LQKENI. CDR3 size: 13 residues. Between the trimmed V and J ends, which lost 3 bases and 1 base, there was a span of 6 bases. CDR3 residues: CASSPARQETQYF. In DNA form, the CDR3 reads TGTGCCAGCTCACCGGCCCGCCAAGAGACCCAGTACTTC.

The chain couples TRBV7-2 to TRBJ1-4; D uncertain. The CDR3 is made up of 13 amino acids. Germline assignment: CDR1 SGHTA and CDR2 FQGNSA. Between the trimmed V and J ends, which lost 7 bases and 5 bases, there was a span of 11 bases. This chain's CDR3 is CASKTPPNEKLFF. The CDR3 bases are TGTGCCAGCAAGACACCCCCAAATGAAAAACTGTTTTTT.

The V call is TRBV10-2, the J call TRBJ2-5; D is possibly TRBD1 (5 bases). The length of the CDR3 is 15 residues. V was trimmed by 1 base and J by 5 bases, leaving 14 bases between them. CDR1 WSHSY and CDR2 SAAADI come from the germline V gene. The CDR3 bases are TGCGCCAGCAGTGAGTTTGGACAAAGGTGGGAGACCCAGTACTTC. This encodes CASSEFGQRWETQYF.

V gene TRBV10-1 combines with J gene TRBJ2-3, with 9 bases matching TRBD2. V shed 5 bases, J shed 1 base, and the junction held 1 base outside the gene matches. Looked up from germline, CDR1 is WNHNN and CDR2 is SYGVQD (reference sequence). The CDR3 is made up of 14 amino acids. The CDR3, as DNA: TGCGCCAGCAGTATAGCGGGGGGCACAGATACGCAGTATTTT. This translates into CASSIAGGTDTQYF.

The chain combines TRBV15 with TRBJ2-5; 7 bases map to TRBD1. Trimming removed 5 bases from V and 3 bases from J; junction bases left unmatched: 12. The CDR3 covers 16 residues. Germline values: CDR1 LNHNV, CDR2 YYDKDF (reference sequence). The CDR3 DNA reads TGTGCCACCAGCGCCTGGGACAGATTCACTAAAGAGACCCAGTACTTC. Translation gives CATSAWDRFTKETQYF.

The CDR3 DNA is TGTGCCATCAGCGACTCCAACGAGGGAGAGACCCAGTACTTC. Its protein product is CAISDSNEGETQYF. The chain recombines TRBV10-3 with TRBJ2-5, with D perhaps TRBD2 (5 bases). V shed 6 bases and J shed 4 bases, with 15 bases lying between them. Germline CDR1 reads ENHRY; CDR2 reads SYGVKD. The CDR3 is 14 amino acids.

This chain connects TRBV5-1 to TRBJ2-7, with D perhaps matching TRBD1 (5 bases). CDR1 and CDR2 (germline): SGHRS, YFSETQ. V lost 2 bases and J lost 0, with 9 bases in between. The CDR3 totals 14 residues. The CDR3: CASSLGAYSYEQYF. The CDR3 nucleotides read TGCGCCAGCAGCTTAGGGGCGTACTCCTACGAGCAGTACTTC.

The chain combines TRBV5-4 with TRBJ2-7; 8 bases are a match to TRBD1. This CDR3 comprises 16 residues. The J segment lost 4 bases and the V segment lost 3 bases, leaving 12 bases of the junction unmatched. Germline V gene sequence: CDR1 SGHNT, CDR2 YYREEE (reference sequence). CDR3 sequence (DNA): TGTGCCAGCAGCTCGGGACAGGCACAGGTCAAGTACGAGCAGTACTTC. Protein: CASSSGQAQVKYEQYF.

This clone was recorded only once. The chain carries TRBV27 and TRBJ2-4, with TRBD2 matching over 12 bases. Per the germline V gene, CDR1 is MNHEY and CDR2 is SMNVEV (reference sequence). V gave up 6 bases and J gave up 7 bases; unmatched junction bases: 10. The CDR3 contains 16 residues. CDR3 in DNA: TGTGCCAGCAGGAGTTCTAGCGGGGGGGCCGGTAACATTCAGTACTTC. Protein: CASRSSSGGAGNIQYF.

The rearrangement joins TRBV7-2 to TRBJ1-2, with D unresolved. This CDR3 contains 16 residues. Germline CDR1 SGHTA, CDR2 FQGNSA. V lost 2 bases, J lost 8 bases, and 21 bases lay in between. CDR3 region: CASSLRNQPRRSGYTF. The CDR3 DNA reads as TGTGCCAGCAGCTTACGGAACCAACCCCGAAGGTCCGGCTACACCTTC.

The chain couples TRBV2 to TRBJ2-3; 8 nucleotides align to TRBD2. Germline V lookup: CDR1 SNHLY, CDR2 FYNNEI. Trimming cost V 3 bases and J 3 bases; bases outside gene matches: 8. There are 16 residues in the CDR3. CDR3 amino acids: CASSEWAGGGTDTQYF. CDR3 DNA sequence: TGTGCCAGCAGTGAGTGGGCGGGAGGTGGGACAGATACGCAGTATTTT.